Detailed here is one T cell receptor beta chain. Its specific antigen is unknown. No quality values exist for individual bases; no much larger clone is one base distant. The collaborating institutions used their own protocols to collect whole blood in K2EDTA tubes. For TCRbeta analysis, collaborators shipped samples in one of three forms: frozen whole blood, isolated PBMCs, or DNA extracted from either of those sample types. TCRbeta CDR3 regions were amplified from genomic DNA by means of the immunoSEQ Assay, a bias-controlled multiplex PCR. The published analysis was carried out like this. Nucleated cell counts per sample were estimated from amplification of reference gene primers within the assay. To quantify the absolute abundance of each unique TCRbeta CDR3 rearrangement, sequence reads were collapsed and filtered. For each sample, productive Simpson clonality was calculated as the square root of Simpson's diversity index across productive rearrangements. The clones in this table, taken by TCRdb from immuneACCESS, are in-frame only. Not every clone is retained; where verified, under half of the shortfall comes from an unresolved V gene, and the cause of the rest is unknown. The V and J calls and clone size were taken over from that table, and D and trimming were inferred from the DNA. The sample profile shows under 50,000 clones; about 81% of them were found once. The ten top clones hold 4% to 5.5% of the sample.

This sample is part of a study of blood T cell repertoires in COVID-19 (dated by TCRdb to the early 2020s). Some background on the complete study: Collaborator samples came from the United States, Italy and Spain and covered acute and convalescent phases of COVID-19. HLA class I and class II types, where available, came from metadata supplied by the sample provider rather than from assay-based typing. The material from the prospective study consisted of cDNA or gDNA derived from T cells, B-cell-depleted T cells, or PBMCs. The sample metadata nearly always contained a de-identified subject ID, COVID-19 status, age in years and sex. The dataset comprised deeply sampled blood TCRbeta repertoires from subjects exposed to, actively infected with, or recovered from COVID-19. The repertoires were released in a freely available public database meant as a resource for research on the immune response to SARS-CoV-2. Samples came from the ongoing ImmuneRACE study (first 160 participants) plus 1,254 subjects from 6 global collaborators. What the work shows at the level of the full study, not this receptor alone: Clinical and demographic metadata were provided uncurated, with the amount varying by source and participant.

CDR1 MNHEY and CDR2 SMNVEV are derived from the germline V gene (reference sequence). The cysteine opens and the phenylalanine closes a CDR3 of 14 amino acids. Only the CDR3 DNA is retained, 42 bases long and in frame from the first base. Clipping removes 10 bases from V and 7 bases from J, with 5 as the unmatched junction base count. Sequenced input: peripheral blood. The source of this sequence is a man aged 50 to 59 with active COVID-19. The sequence is built from TRBV27 and TRBJ1-6; 12 nucleotides in the junction match TRBD1. The CDR3 loop reads CAIGTGGFNSPLHF. The DNA sequence is as follows: TGTGCCATCGGGACAGGGGGCTTCAATTCACCCCTCCACTTT.